A single sample is the source of the 24 T cell receptor beta chains below, sequenced in a study of cytomegalovirus exposure and HLA in healthy donors. With 60 Vbeta and 13 Jbeta primers, the PCR was carried out. Sequencing used immunoSEQ multiplex PCR; TCRdb keeps in-frame clones, though not all of them. The data show nearly 200,000 clones, about three quarters seen once. The source material was PBMCs. These receptors all come from a woman in her thirties in good health and CMV-seropositive.

The V and J genes are TRBV28 and TRBJ2-1; D is perhaps TRBD2 (5 bases). This CDR3 is 14 amino acids long. V shed 4 bases and J shed 10 bases, with 17 bases lying between them. The germline V gene has CDR1 MDHEN and CDR2 SYDVKM. DNA for the CDR3: TGTGCCAGCAGTTCCCGCCGAGTCGGGGAAGAGCAGTTCTTC. Its protein product is CASSSRRVGEEQFF.

The rearrangement links TRBV7-2 to TRBJ2-7; TRBD1 aligns across 7 bases. The CDR3 runs to 14 residues. Germline loops: CDR1 SGHTA, CDR2 FQGNSA. V was clipped by 5 bases and J by 3 bases; unmatched bases: 7. For the CDR3, the DNA is TGTGCCAGCAGCGTCAGGGGGATACACTACGAGCAGTACTTC. It is translated as CASSVRGIHYEQYF.

The V call is TRBV6-1, the J call TRBJ1-2; D may be TRBD1 (6 bases). V dropped 2 bases and J dropped 4 bases, with 8 bases sitting between them. This CDR3 contains 13 residues. The germline gives CDR1 MNHNS, CDR2 SASEGT. Here the CDR3 reads CASSEQDSYGYTF. CDR3 bases: TGTGCCAGCAGTGAACAGGACAGCTATGGCTACACCTTC.

The chain couples TRBV19 to TRBJ1-5, with D perhaps matching TRBD1 (5 bases). Trimming pared 2 bases from V and 2 bases from J, leaving 10 bases between. Germline CDR1 is LNHDA and CDR2 is SQIVND (reference sequence). The CDR3 has 15 amino acids. The DNA for the CDR3 is TGTGCCAGTAGTATAATAGGAGGGGGCAATCAGCCCCAGCATTTT. Its protein is CASSIIGGGNQPQHF.

The chain recombines TRBV7-3 with TRBJ2-2; D remains ambiguous. Germline V gives CDR1 SGHTA, CDR2 FQGTGA. Trimming cost V 3 bases and J 2 bases, with 7 bases left between them. The CDR3 loop spans 14 amino acids. CDR3 sequence reads: CASSFSPNTGELFF. The CDR3 DNA sequence: TGTGCCAGCAGCTTTAGCCCCAACACCGGGGAGCTGTTTTTT.

The rearrangement joins TRBV29-1 to TRBJ2-1; D is unresolved. The CDR3 has 16 residues. The germline V gene has CDR1 SQVTM and CDR2 ANQGSEA. V lost 5 bases to trimming and J lost 0 bases, with 17 bases between them. This CDR3 is CSVHPQAPLSYNEQFF. The CDR3 bases are TGCAGCGTTCACCCCCAAGCGCCCCTCTCCTACAATGAGCAGTTCTTC.

The sample holds a few counts of this clone. The chain joins TRBV7-9 to TRBJ2-5; 9 bases are a match to TRBD1. The CDR3 has 14 amino acids. The germline V gene encodes CDR1 SEHNR and CDR2 FQNEAQ (reference sequence). Trimming removed 5 bases from V and 4 bases from J; junction bases left unmatched: 5. This CDR3 is CASSVRQGGETQYF. The CDR3 DNA follows: TGTGCCAGCAGCGTAAGACAGGGGGGAGAGACCCAGTACTTC.

This clone was found once. The genes are TRBV2 and TRBJ1-2; 8 bases agree with TRBD1. After removal of 7 bases from V and 4 bases from J, the junction contained 5 bases not matched to a gene. This CDR3 has 13 amino acids. Germline V gene sequence: CDR1 SNHLY, CDR2 FYNNEI. The CDR3: CASTDRGPYGYTF. The CDR3 coding sequence is TGTGCCAGCACCGACAGGGGACCCTATGGCTACACCTTC.

V gene TRBV2 combines with J gene TRBJ2-7, with TRBD1 identical over 7 bases. The CDR3 extends over 14 amino acids. Germline CDR1 is SNHLY and CDR2 is FYNNEI. Trimming took 8 bases from V and 3 from J; bases not matched to a gene: 10. In nucleotides, the CDR3 is TGTGCCAGCGGGCCCCGGGACAGCCTCTACGAGCAGTACTTC. Translating gives CASGPRDSLYEQYF.

The chain recombines TRBV10-3 with TRBJ2-7; no clear D gene. V lost 4 bases and J 6 bases, leaving 16 bases between the germline ends. Germline CDR1 reads ENHRY; CDR2 reads SYGVKD. The CDR3 extends over 14 amino acids. Here the CDR3 DNA reads TGTGCCATCAGTGGAGTTCAACCCATTCGCGAGCAGTACTTC. Its protein is CAISGVQPIREQYF.

The V and J genes are TRBV5-1 and TRBJ2-2, with 9 positions matching TRBD2. This CDR3 is built from 15 residues. V was clipped by 5 bases and J by 7 bases; unmatched bases: 9. CDR1 is SGHRS, CDR2 YFSETQ, per germline. CDR3 region: CASSAVAGDIGELFF. The CDR3, as DNA: TGCGCCAGCAGTGCGGTAGCGGGGGACATCGGGGAGCTGTTTTTT. Full variable domain (rest looked up from reference TRBV5-1 and TRBJ2-2): KAGVTQTPRYLIKTRGQQVTLSCSPISGHRSVSWYQQTPGQGLQFLFEYFSETQRNKGNFPGRFSGRQFSNSRSEMNVSTLELGDSALYLCASSAVAGDIGELFFGEGSRLTVL.

This clone was observed a handful of times. This chain uses TRBV30 with TRBJ1-5, with D possibly being TRBD1 (5 bases). The CDR3 is 14 residues long. Germline V gene data show CDR1 as GTSNPN and CDR2 as SVGIG (reference sequence). The V and J ends lost 3 bases and 4 bases respectively, with 13 bases between them. CDR3 amino acids: CAWSRIGGNQPQHF. The CDR3 DNA follows: TGTGCCTGGAGCCGGATCGGGGGTAATCAGCCCCAGCATTTT. Drawing the rest from reference TRBV30 and TRBJ1-5, the complete variable domain is SQTIHQWPATLVQPVGSPLSLECTVEGTSNPNLYWYRQAAGRGLQLLFYSVGIGQISSEVPQNLSASRPQDRQFILSSKKLLLSDSGFYLCAWSRIGGNQPQHFGDGTRLSIL.

This clone has a single count. The V gene is TRBV11-3, the J gene TRBJ2-1, with D tentatively TRBD1 (5 bases). This CDR3 spans 12 amino acids. The V end lost 5 bases, the J end lost 5 bases, and 7 bases lay between the germline ends. CDR1 SGHNT and CDR2 YENEEA come from the germline V gene. The CDR3 here is CASSMTDNEQFF. The CDR3 region has the DNA TGTGCCAGCAGCATGACAGACAATGAGCAGTTCTTC.

The CDR3 DNA reads as TGTGCCAGCAGCTTTCCCGGGACAGGGCTCTACGAGCAGTACTTC. This sequence encodes CASSFPGTGLYEQYF. The chain combines TRBV7-9 with TRBJ2-7; 9 bases agree with TRBD1. CDR1 is SEHNR, CDR2 FQNEAQ, per germline (reference sequence). There are 15 residues in the CDR3. The V and J ends lost 3 bases and 3 bases, in that order; junction bases with no gene match: 6.

This clone was found a few times. This chain uses TRBV5-6 with TRBJ2-7, with D hard to call. CDR3 size: 12 residues. CDR1 is SGHDT, CDR2 YYEEEE, per germline. Trimming removed 1 base at V and 7 bases at J, with 9 bases between. The CDR3 bases are TGTGCCAGCAGCTTGAGACTTAGAGAGCAGTACTTC. This translates into CASSLRLREQYF. The entire variable domain, with the rest obtained from reference TRBV5-6 and TRBJ2-7, is as follows: DAGVTQSPTHLIKTRGQQVTLRCSPKSGHDTVSWYQQALGQGPQFIFQYYEEEERQRGNFPDRFSGHQFPNYSSELNVNALLLGDSALYLCASSLRLREQYFGPGTRLTVT.

This chain links TRBV4-1 with TRBJ2-2; D perhaps matches TRBD2 (7 bases). Per germline, CDR1 MGHRA and CDR2 YSYEKL. V was shortened by 0 bases and J by 0 bases, with 14 bases between the two germline ends. The CDR3 has 18 residues. The CDR3 bases are TGCGCCAGCAGCCAAGAAGGGGCGGGGGCTGCGAACACCGGGGAGCTGTTTTTT. Protein sequence: CASSQEGAGAANTGELFF.

In this sample, this clone turned up once. J is TRBJ1-1 and V is TRBV2; possible D gene TRBD1, 5 bases. Germline loops: CDR1 SNHLY, CDR2 FYNNEI. V was trimmed by 8 bases and J by 7 bases, leaving 17 bases between them. The CDR3 is 13 residues long. CDR3 in amino acids: CASVLGHRREAFF. In DNA form, the CDR3 reads TGTGCCAGCGTTTTAGGACATAGACGTGAAGCTTTCTTT.

This clone was counted only a few times. This chain links TRBV30 with TRBJ2-5, with D perhaps TRBD1 (6 bases). The CDR3 totals 15 residues. Germline V gene lookup returns CDR1 GTSNPN and CDR2 SVGIG (reference sequence). V lost 0 bases and J lost 5, with 16 bases in between. The DNA of the CDR3 is TGTGCCTGGAGTGTAGGGAAGGGGGTTGGGGAGACCCAGTACTTC. Its translation: CAWSVGKGVGETQYF.

Sample share makes this clone medium-sized. The chain is built from TRBV7-9 and TRBJ2-7; weak D call: TRBD2 (6 bases). Germline CDR1 reads SEHNR; CDR2 reads FQNEAQ (reference sequence). V lost 5 bases and J lost 2, with 10 bases in between. This CDR3 comprises 13 residues. CDR3 amino acids: CASSRREAYEQYF. The DNA of the CDR3 is TGTGCCAGCAGCAGGCGGGAAGCCTACGAGCAGTACTTC.

This clone was counted once. This chain joins TRBV2 and TRBJ1-4, with D perhaps TRBD1 (6 bases). Germline V gene data show CDR1 as SNHLY and CDR2 as FYNNEI. Trimming left V 4 bases short and J 0 bases short, with 9 bases between. CDR3 length equals 15 residues. CDR3 DNA: TGTGCCAGCAGTGCACAGGGCTCAACTAATGAAAAACTGTTTTTT. This encodes CASSAQGSTNEKLFF.

In its sample, this clone was seen once. V is TRBV14 and J is TRBJ1-4, with no clear D. The CDR3 consists of 14 residues. V was clipped by 0 bases and J by 6 bases, with 8 bases between them. Germline lookup yields CDR1 SGHDN and CDR2 FVKESK. CDR3 sequence: CASSQERRDEKLFF. DNA of the CDR3: TGTGCCAGCAGCCAAGAGAGGAGGGATGAAAAACTGTTTTTT.

This clone came up once. The J gene is TRBJ2-1, the V gene TRBV7-8, with D uncertain. The CDR3 contains 15 residues. Trimming took off 0 bases at V and 3 bases at J, with 9 bases between the two ends. Germline CDR1 and CDR2: SGHVS and FQNEAQ. The CDR3 reads CASSLAGSNYNEQFF. DNA of the CDR3: TGTGCCAGCAGCTTAGCGGGCTCGAACTACAATGAGCAGTTCTTC.

This clone appeared a single time. The genes are TRBV29-1 and TRBJ2-5; tentative D call: TRBD2 (6 bases). There are 10 residues in the CDR3. Germline-derived CDR1 and CDR2 are SQVTM and ANQGSEA. Trimming removed 6 bases from V and 4 bases from J, with 6 bases in between. CDR3 protein: CSVGGETQYF. Here the CDR3 DNA reads TGCAGCGTGGGGGGAGAGACCCAGTACTTC.

The rearrangement joins TRBV30 to TRBJ2-4; 10 nucleotides align to TRBD2. Germline trimming cut 0 bases from V and 6 bases from J; bases unmatched to any gene: 8. This CDR3 spans 16 amino acids. The V gene's germline CDR1 is GTSNPN and CDR2 SVGIG (reference sequence). CDR3 in DNA: TGTGCCTGGAGTGTACGAGCGGGGGGGCCGCGAAACATTCAGTACTTC. Its translation: CAWSVRAGGPRNIQYF.